These 5 T cell receptor beta chains came from one sample sequenced in a study of T cell responses to AZD1222 COVID-19 vaccine. The repertoire was sequenced with immunoSEQ multiplex PCR; TCRdb's copy has only in-frame clones and lacks some. Of fewer than 150,000 clones listed, roughly 88% are singletons. The specimen was peripheral blood, collected on day 0 of AZD1222 vaccination. The receptors shown here come from an adult in good health.

This clone was seen repeatedly, ten times or more. This sequence joins TRBV4-1 and TRBJ2-7; D not resolved. CDR3 length: 13 amino acids. V was clipped by 1 base and J by 3 bases, with 7 bases between them. Germline CDR1 is MGHRA and CDR2 is YSYEKL. The CDR3 coding sequence is TGCGCCAGCAGCCAAGGGGTTGGCTACGAGCAGTACTTC. Translating gives CASSQGVGYEQYF.

V and J are TRBV18 and TRBJ2-7; the D gene is possibly TRBD1 (5 bases). V was trimmed by 3 bases and J by 7 bases, leaving 7 bases between them. Germline CDR1 KGHSH, CDR2 LQKENI. The CDR3 contains 11 residues. CDR3 in DNA: TGTGCCAGCTCACCGGGGCAGGAGCAGTACTTC. Translation: CASSPGQEQYF.

This clone was counted only a few times. The J gene is TRBJ2-5, the V gene TRBV5-3; 8 bases line up with TRBD2. TRBV5-3 is recorded as an ORF, its role being uncertain. V lost 7 bases and J lost 5; bases outside the gene matches: 7. The CDR3 is 13 amino acids. The CDR3 bases are TGTGCCAGATACGGGCGGGAGGTTGAGACCCAGTACTTC. It codes for CARYGREVETQYF.

This clone was observed once. The V gene is TRBV5-1, the J gene TRBJ2-2; 9 bases match TRBD2. The germline gives CDR1 SGHRS, CDR2 YFSETQ. The CDR3 has 16 residues. Trimming at V came to 0 bases and at J to 6 bases, leaving 6 bases not matched to a gene. The CDR3 sequence is CASSLGGRAPAGELFF. For the CDR3, the DNA is TGCGCCAGCAGCTTGGGCGGGAGGGCCCCCGCCGGGGAGCTGTTTTTT.

V usage is TRBV21-1 and J usage is TRBJ1-6. TRBV21-1 is a recognized pseudogene. This CDR3 has 14 amino acids. CDR3 region: CAGEGQYYNSPLHF. The CDR3 DNA reads TGTGCCGGGGAGGGACAGTATTATAATTCACCCCTCCACTTT.